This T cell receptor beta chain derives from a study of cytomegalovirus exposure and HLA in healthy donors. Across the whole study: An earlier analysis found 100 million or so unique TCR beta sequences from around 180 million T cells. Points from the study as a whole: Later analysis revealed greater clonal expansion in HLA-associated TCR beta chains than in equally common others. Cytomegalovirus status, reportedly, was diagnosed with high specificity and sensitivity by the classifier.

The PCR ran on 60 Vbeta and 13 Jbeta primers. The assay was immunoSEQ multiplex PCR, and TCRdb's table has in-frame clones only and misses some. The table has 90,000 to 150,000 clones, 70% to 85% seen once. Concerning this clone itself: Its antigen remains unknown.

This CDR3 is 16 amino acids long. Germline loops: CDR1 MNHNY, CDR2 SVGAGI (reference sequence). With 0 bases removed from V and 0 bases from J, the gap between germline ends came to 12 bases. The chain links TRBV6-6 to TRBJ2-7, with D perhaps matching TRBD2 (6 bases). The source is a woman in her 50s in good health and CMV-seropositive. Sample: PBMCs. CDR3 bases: TGTGCCAGCAGTTACTCGATAGCGGATAGCTCCTACGAGCAGTACTTC. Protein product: CASSYSIADSSYEQYF.